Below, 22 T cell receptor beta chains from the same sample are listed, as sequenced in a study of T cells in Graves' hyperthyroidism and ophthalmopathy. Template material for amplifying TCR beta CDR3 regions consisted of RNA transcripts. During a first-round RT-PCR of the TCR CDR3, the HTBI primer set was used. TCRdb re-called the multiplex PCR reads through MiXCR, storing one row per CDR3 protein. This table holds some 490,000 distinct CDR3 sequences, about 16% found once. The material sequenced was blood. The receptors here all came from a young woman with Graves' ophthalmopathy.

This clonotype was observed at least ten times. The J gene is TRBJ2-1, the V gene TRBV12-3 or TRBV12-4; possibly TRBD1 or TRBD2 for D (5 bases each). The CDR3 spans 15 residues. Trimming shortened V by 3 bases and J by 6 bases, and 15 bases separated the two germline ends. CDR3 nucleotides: TGTGCCAGCAGTTTTTGGGCAGGGAGCTCCAATGAGCAGTTCTTC. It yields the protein CASSFWAGSSNEQFF.

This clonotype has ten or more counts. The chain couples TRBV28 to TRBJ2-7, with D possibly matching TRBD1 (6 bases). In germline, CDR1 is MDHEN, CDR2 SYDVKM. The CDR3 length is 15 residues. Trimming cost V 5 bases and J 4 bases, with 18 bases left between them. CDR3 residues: CASSELNRAGYEQYF. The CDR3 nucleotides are TGTGCCAGCAGTGAATTAAACAGGGCTGGGTACGAGCAGTACTTC.

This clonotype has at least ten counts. The CDR3 DNA sequence: TGTGCCAGCAGCGTGGCAGGGCACTTAGAGACCCAGTACTTC. It codes for CASSVAGHLETQYF. The V and J genes are TRBV28 and TRBJ2-5, with D possibly TRBD1 on 5 matching bases. This CDR3 has 14 amino acids. Germline CDR1 and CDR2: MDHEN and SYDVKM. V was shortened by 6 bases and J by 4 bases, with 15 bases between the two germline ends.

The CDR3 here is CASSLEGAMAWEQYF. In nucleotides, the CDR3 is TGTGCCAGCAGCTTGGAAGGGGCGATGGCTTGGGAGCAGTACTTC. The chain links TRBV5-8 to TRBJ2-7; D possibly corresponds to TRBD1 (5 bases). The germline gives CDR1 SGHTS, CDR2 YDEGEE. Trimming left V 0 bases short and J 7 bases short, with 17 bases between. The CDR3 has 15 amino acids.

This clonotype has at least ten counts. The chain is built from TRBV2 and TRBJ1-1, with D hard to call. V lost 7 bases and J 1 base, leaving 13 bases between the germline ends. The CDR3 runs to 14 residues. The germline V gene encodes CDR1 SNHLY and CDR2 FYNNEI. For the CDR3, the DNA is TGTGCCAGCAAAGAACAGAATCAGAACACTGAAGCTTTCTTT. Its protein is CASKEQNQNTEAFF.

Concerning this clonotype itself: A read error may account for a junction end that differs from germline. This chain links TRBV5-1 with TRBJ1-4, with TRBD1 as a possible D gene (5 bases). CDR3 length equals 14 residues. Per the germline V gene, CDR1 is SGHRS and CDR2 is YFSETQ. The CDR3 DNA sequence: TGCGCCAGCATCTTGCGGGACCCGAATGAAAAACTGTTTTTT. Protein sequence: CASILRDPNEKLFF.

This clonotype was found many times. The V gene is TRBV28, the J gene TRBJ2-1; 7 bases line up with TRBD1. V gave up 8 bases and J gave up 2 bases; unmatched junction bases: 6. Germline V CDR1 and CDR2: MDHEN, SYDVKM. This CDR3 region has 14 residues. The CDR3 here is CASLDRVPYNEQFF. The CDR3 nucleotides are TGTGCCAGCCTAGACAGGGTACCCTACAATGAGCAGTTCTTC.

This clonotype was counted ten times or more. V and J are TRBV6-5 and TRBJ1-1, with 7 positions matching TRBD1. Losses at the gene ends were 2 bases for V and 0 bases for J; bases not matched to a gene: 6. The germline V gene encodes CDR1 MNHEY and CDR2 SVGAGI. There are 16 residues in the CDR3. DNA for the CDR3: TGTGCCAGCAGTTACACGGGACAGTTGCTGAACACTGAAGCTTTCTTT. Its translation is CASSYTGQLLNTEAFF.

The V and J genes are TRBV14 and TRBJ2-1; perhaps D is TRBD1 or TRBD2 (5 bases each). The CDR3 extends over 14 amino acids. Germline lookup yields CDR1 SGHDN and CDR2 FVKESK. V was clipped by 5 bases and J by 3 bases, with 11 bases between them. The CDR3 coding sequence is TGTGCCAGCAGCGAGGGACCGGACTACAATGAGCAGTTCTTC. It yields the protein CASSEGPDYNEQFF.

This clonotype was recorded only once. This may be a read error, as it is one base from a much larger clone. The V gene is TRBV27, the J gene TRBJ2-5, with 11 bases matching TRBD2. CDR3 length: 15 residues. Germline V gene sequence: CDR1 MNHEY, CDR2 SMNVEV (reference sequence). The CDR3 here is CAGSPGLAEEETQYF. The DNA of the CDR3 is TGTGCCGGCAGTCCGGGACTAGCGGAAGAAGAGACCCAGTACTTC.

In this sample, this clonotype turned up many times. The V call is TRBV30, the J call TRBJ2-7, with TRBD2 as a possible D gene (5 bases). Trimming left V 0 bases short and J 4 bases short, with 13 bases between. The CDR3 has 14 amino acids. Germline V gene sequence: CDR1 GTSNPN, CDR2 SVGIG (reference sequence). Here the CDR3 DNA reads TGTGCCTGGAGTGTAGGGCCCTCGGGATACGAGCAGTACTTC. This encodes CAWSVGPSGYEQYF. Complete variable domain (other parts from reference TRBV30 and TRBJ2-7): SQTIHQWPATLVQPVGSPLSLECTVEGTSNPNLYWYRQAAGRGLQLLFYSVGIGQISSEVPQNLSASRPQDRQFILSSKKLLLSDSGFYLCAWSVGPSGYEQYFGPGTRLTVT.

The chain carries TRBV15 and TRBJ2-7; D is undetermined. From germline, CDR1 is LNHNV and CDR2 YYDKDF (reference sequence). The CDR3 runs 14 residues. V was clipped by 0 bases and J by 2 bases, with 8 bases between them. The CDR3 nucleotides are TGTGCCACCAGCAGAGATCTTGGAACCTACGAGCAGTACTTC. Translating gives CATSRDLGTYEQYF.

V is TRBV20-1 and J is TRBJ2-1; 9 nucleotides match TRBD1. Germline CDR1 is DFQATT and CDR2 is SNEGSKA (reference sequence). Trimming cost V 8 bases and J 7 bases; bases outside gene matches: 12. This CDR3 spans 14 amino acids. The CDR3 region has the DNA TGCAGTTCGGATCCGGGACAGGGAGGAAATGAGCAGTTCTTC. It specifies CSSDPGQGGNEQFF.

CDR3 residues: CASSWGKDEQYF. The CDR3 DNA is TGTGCCAGCAGTTGGGGAAAGGACGAGCAGTACTTC. The J gene is TRBJ2-7, the V gene TRBV2, with unresolved D. The CDR3 is 12 residues long. The V gene lost 5 bases and the J gene lost 5 bases, with 10 bases spanning the gap. The germline V gene encodes CDR1 SNHLY and CDR2 FYNNEI.

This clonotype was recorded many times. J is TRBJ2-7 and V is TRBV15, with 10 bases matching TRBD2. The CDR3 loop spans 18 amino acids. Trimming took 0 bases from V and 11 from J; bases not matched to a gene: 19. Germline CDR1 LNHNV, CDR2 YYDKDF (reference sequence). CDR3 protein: CATSRDQGQLAGDEQKYF. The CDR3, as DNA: TGTGCCACCAGCAGAGATCAGGGCCAGCTAGCGGGGGATGAGCAGAAGTACTTC.

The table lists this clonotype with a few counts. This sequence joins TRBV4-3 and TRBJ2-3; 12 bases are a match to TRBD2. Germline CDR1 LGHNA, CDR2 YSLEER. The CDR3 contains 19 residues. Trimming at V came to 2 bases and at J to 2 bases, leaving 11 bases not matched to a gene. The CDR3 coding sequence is TGCGCCAGCAGCCAACGCCCCACTAGCGGGAGGACGAACACAGATACGCAGTATTTT. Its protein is CASSQRPTSGRTNTDTQYF.

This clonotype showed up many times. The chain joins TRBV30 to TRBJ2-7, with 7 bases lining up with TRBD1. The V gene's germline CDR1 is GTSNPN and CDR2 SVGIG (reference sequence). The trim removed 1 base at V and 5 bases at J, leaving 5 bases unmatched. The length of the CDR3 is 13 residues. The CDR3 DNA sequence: TGTGCCTGGAGTGAGACAGGGATCCACGAGCAGTACTTC. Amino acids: CAWSETGIHEQYF. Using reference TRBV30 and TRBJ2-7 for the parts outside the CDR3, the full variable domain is SQTIHQWPATLVQPVGSPLSLECTVEGTSNPNLYWYRQAAGRGLQLLFYSVGIGQISSEVPQNLSASRPQDRQFILSSKKLLLSDSGFYLCAWSETGIHEQYFGPGTRLTVT.

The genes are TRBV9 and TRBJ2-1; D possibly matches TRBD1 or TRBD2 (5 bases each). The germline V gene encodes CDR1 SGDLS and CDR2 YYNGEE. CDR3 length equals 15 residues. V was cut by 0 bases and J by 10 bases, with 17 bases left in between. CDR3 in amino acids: CASSVDADSGWEQFF. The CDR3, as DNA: TGTGCCAGCAGCGTAGACGCGGACTCAGGGTGGGAGCAGTTCTTC.

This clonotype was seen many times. This CDR3 reads CASSPGTGGSTEAFF. CDR3 in DNA: TGTGCCAGCAGCCCCGGGACAGGGGGCAGCACTGAAGCTTTCTTT. The V gene is TRBV7-3, the J gene TRBJ1-1; 12 bases fit TRBD1. Losses at the gene ends were 5 bases for V and 4 bases for J; bases not matched to a gene: 5. The CDR3 loop spans 15 amino acids. Germline values: CDR1 SGHTA, CDR2 FQGTGA.

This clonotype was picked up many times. The CDR3 nucleotides are TGTGCCAGCAGTCTGGGACAGGGAGTGAACACCGGGGAGCTGTTTTTT. Its protein product is CASSLGQGVNTGELFF. The rearrangement uses TRBV6-1 and TRBJ2-2; 9 nucleotides align to TRBD1. V shed 5 bases, J shed 1 base, and the junction held 5 bases outside the gene matches. The CDR3 is 16 amino acids. Germline V lookup: CDR1 MNHNS, CDR2 SASEGT.

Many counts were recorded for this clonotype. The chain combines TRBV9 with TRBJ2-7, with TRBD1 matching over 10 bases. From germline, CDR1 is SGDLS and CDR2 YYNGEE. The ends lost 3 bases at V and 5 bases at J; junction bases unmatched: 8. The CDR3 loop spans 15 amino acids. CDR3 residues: CASSGEDRGIDEQYF. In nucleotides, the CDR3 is TGTGCCAGCAGCGGAGAGGACAGGGGGATTGACGAGCAGTACTTC.

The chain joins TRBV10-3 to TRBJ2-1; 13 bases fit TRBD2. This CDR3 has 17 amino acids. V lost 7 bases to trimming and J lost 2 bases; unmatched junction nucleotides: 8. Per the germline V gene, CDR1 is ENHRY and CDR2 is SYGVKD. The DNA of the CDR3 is TGTGCCATCACCGGGAGCGGGACTAGCGGGACCTACAATGAGCAGTTCTTC. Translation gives CAITGSGTSGTYNEQFF.